The 13 T cell receptor beta chains in this list originate from one sample, sequenced in a study of cytomegalovirus exposure and HLA in healthy donors. 13 Jbeta primers and 60 Vbeta primers were used for the PCR. Assay used: immunoSEQ multiplex PCR; TCRdb lists only in-frame clones, some missing. Of 160,000 or so clones listed, just over 70% are singletons. The sample comprised PBMCs. The source of these receptors is a man younger than 35 in good health and CMV-seropositive.

The chain carries TRBV5-4 and TRBJ2-3; 11 nucleotides line up with TRBD1. This CDR3 has 19 residues. CDR1 is SGHNT and CDR2 is YYREEE in the germline V gene (reference sequence). The ends lost 4 bases at V and 0 bases at J; junction bases unmatched: 13. The CDR3: CASSRGTGGNLFSTDTQYF. For the CDR3, the DNA is TGTGCCAGCAGCCGAGGGACAGGGGGGAATCTTTTCAGCACAGATACGCAGTATTTT. Supplemented by reference TRBV5-4 and TRBJ2-3, the full variable domain reads ETGVTQSPTHLIKTRGQQVTLRCSSQSGHNTVSWYQQALGQGPQFIFQYYREEENGRGNFPPRFSGLQFPNYSSELNVNALELDDSALYLCASSRGTGGNLFSTDTQYFGPGTRLTVL.

V is TRBV28 and J is TRBJ1-1, with 8 bases matching TRBD1. From germline, CDR1 is MDHEN and CDR2 SYDVKM. This CDR3 contains 20 residues. J lost 0 bases, V lost 2 bases, and 17 bases had no gene match. The CDR3 region is CASSLGGMDRARGMNTEAFF. As DNA, the CDR3 is TGTGCCAGCAGTTTAGGGGGGATGGACAGGGCCAGGGGTATGAACACTGAAGCTTTCTTT.

The chain has TRBV6-4 and TRBJ1-1, with a possible D match to TRBD1 (6 bases). The V end was cut by 0 bases, the J end by 4 bases, with 12 bases between. The CDR3 length is 15 residues. From germline, CDR1 is MRHNA and CDR2 SNTAGT. CDR3 sequence: CASSDSGTGPTEAFF. CDR3 nucleotide sequence: TGTGCCAGCAGTGACTCGGGAACAGGGCCCACTGAAGCTTTCTTT.

This clone was seen once. The chain uses TRBV13 and TRBJ1-2; the D gene is possibly TRBD1 (6 bases). The V end lost 8 bases, the J end lost 2 bases, and 21 bases lay between the germline ends. CDR3 length: 16 amino acids. CDR1 PRHDT and CDR2 FYEKMQ come from the germline V gene (reference sequence). The CDR3 DNA reads TGTGCCAGCGCCGTAGGGGGAGGGGGTCTAAACTATGGCTACACCTTC. It specifies CASAVGGGGLNYGYTF. Complete variable domain (other parts from reference TRBV13 and TRBJ1-2): AAGVIQSPRHLIKEKRETATLKCYPIPRHDTVYWYQQGPGQDPQFLISFYEKMQSDKGSIPDRFSAQQFSDYHSELNMSSLELGDSALYFCASAVGGGGLNYGYTFGSGTRLTVV.

The chain uses TRBV5-5 and TRBJ1-1, with D maybe TRBD1 (5 bases). Trimming took off 3 bases at V and 0 bases at J, with 15 bases between the two ends. Germline V gene sequence: CDR1 SGHKS, CDR2 YYEKEE (reference sequence). This CDR3 is 16 amino acids long. The CDR3 sequence: CASSWEPGLLNTEAFF. CDR3 nucleotides: TGTGCCAGCAGCTGGGAGCCGGGACTCTTGAACACTGAAGCTTTCTTT. Full variable domain (rest looked up from reference TRBV5-5 and TRBJ1-1): DAGVTQSPTHLIKTRGQQVTLRCSPISGHKSVSWYQQVLGQGPQFIFQYYEKEERGRGNFPDRFSARQFPNYSSELNVNALLLGDSALYLCASSWEPGLLNTEAFFGQGTRLTVV.

Here the CDR3 DNA reads TGTGCCAGCAGCTTGGCCGGGGGACGGCTCAATGAAAAACTGTTTTTT. Residues: CASSLAGGRLNEKLFF. This chain joins TRBV5-4 and TRBJ1-4, with D possibly matching TRBD1 (5 bases). The CDR3 contains 16 residues. Germline CDR1 and CDR2: SGHNT and YYREEE (reference sequence). Trimming removed 0 bases at V and 5 bases at J, with 14 bases between. The full variable domain, in which reference TRBV5-4 and TRBJ1-4 provide the parts outside the CDR3, is ETGVTQSPTHLIKTRGQQVTLRCSSQSGHNTVSWYQQALGQGPQFIFQYYREEENGRGNFPPRFSGLQFPNYSSELNVNALELDDSALYLCASSLAGGRLNEKLFFGSGTQLSVL.

The chain couples TRBV27 to TRBJ1-1, with D hard to call. Per the germline V gene, CDR1 is MNHEY and CDR2 is SMNVEV (reference sequence). The length of the CDR3 is 15 residues. V lost 3 bases to trimming and J lost 1 base, with 12 bases between them. The CDR3 bases are TGTGCCAGCAGTTTTCGGGGAAGGTCGAACACTGAAGCTTTCTTT. Residues: CASSFRGRSNTEAFF.

The rearrangement links TRBV27 to TRBJ1-1, with D unclear. The V gene's germline CDR1 is MNHEY and CDR2 SMNVEV (reference sequence). The CDR3 extends over 12 amino acids. V lost 3 bases to trimming and J lost 6 bases, with 8 bases between them. The chain's CDR3 is CASSFWGAEAFF. The CDR3 bases are TGTGCCAGCAGTTTCTGGGGAGCTGAAGCTTTCTTT.

This clone was found a few times. The rearrangement uses TRBV12-5 and TRBJ1-3; 9 bases align to TRBD1. Unmatched junction bases numbered 0, after V lost 1 base and J lost 2 bases. Germline assignment: CDR1 LGHNT and CDR2 FRNRAP. The CDR3 runs to 15 residues. CDR3: CASGLGDRAGNTIYF. CDR3 bases: TGTGCTAGTGGTTTGGGGGACAGGGCTGGAAACACCATATATTTT.

The chain recombines TRBV5-6 with TRBJ2-7, with D perhaps TRBD2 (5 bases). V dropped 0 bases and J dropped 5 bases, with 12 bases sitting between them. The length of the CDR3 is 14 residues. Germline values: CDR1 SGHDT, CDR2 YYEEEE. The CDR3 is CASSLAPAGDEQYV. The DNA of the CDR3 is TGTGCCAGCAGCTTGGCACCGGCGGGCGACGAGCAGTACGTC.

The chain combines TRBV4-1 with TRBJ1-6; perhaps TRBD1 as D (6 bases). Germline V gene sequence: CDR1 MGHRA, CDR2 YSYEKL. V shed 3 bases and J shed 5 bases, with 8 bases lying between them. The CDR3 extends over 14 amino acids. CDR3 in amino acids: CASSQDSHNSPLHF. The DNA for the CDR3 is TGCGCCAGCAGCCAGGACAGCCATAATTCACCCCTCCACTTT.

This clone came up once. The rearrangement uses TRBV6-1 and TRBJ2-1; 8 bases match TRBD2. CDR3 size: 15 residues. Germline assignment: CDR1 MNHNS and CDR2 SASEGT. The trim removed 4 bases at V and 9 bases at J, leaving 11 bases unmatched. CDR3 amino acids: CASSVMGTSSIEQFF. Written as DNA, the CDR3 is TGTGCCAGCAGTGTAATGGGGACTAGTTCAATTGAGCAGTTCTTC.

Notes on this clone: The junction differs from germline at one of its ends, possibly a read error. V and J are TRBV7-9 and TRBJ2-5, with 7 bases identical to TRBD2. Looked up from germline, CDR1 is SEHNR and CDR2 is FQNEAQ (reference sequence). This CDR3 is 15 amino acids long. The CDR3 spells CTSSPGLLYQETQYF. CDR3 nucleotide sequence: TGTACCAGCAGCCCGGGACTACTGTACCAAGAGACCCAGTACTTC.